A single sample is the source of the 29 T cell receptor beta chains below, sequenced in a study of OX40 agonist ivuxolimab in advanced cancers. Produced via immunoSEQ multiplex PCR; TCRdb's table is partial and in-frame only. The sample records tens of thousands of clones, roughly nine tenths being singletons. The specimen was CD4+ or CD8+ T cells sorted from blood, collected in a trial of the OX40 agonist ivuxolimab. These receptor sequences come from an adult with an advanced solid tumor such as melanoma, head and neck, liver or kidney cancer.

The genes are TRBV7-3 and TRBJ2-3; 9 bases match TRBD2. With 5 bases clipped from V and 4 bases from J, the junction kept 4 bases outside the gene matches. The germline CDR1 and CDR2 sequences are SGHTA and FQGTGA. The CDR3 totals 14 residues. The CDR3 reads CASSTGLASDTQYF. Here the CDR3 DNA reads TGTGCCAGCAGCACGGGACTAGCTTCAGATACGCAGTATTTT.

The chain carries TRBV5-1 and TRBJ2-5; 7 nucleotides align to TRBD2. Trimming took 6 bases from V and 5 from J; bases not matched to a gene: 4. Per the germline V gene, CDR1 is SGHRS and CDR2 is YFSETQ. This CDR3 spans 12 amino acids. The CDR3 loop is CASKDGGETQYF. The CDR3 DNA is TGCGCCAGCAAGGACGGGGGGGAGACCCAGTACTTC. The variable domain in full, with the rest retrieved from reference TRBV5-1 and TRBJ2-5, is KAGVTQTPRYLIKTRGQQVTLSCSPISGHRSVSWYQQTPGQGLQFLFEYFSETQRNKGNFPGRFSGRQFSNSRSEMNVSTLELGDSALYLCASKDGGETQYFGPGTRLLVL.

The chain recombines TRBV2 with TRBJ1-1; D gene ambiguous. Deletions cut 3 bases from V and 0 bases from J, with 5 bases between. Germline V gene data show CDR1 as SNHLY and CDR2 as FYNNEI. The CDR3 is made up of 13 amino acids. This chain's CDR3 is CASSEEVNTEAFF. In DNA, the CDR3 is TGTGCCAGCAGTGAGGAGGTGAACACTGAAGCTTTCTTT. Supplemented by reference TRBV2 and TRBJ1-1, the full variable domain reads EPEVTQTPSHQVTQMGQEVILRCVPISNHLYFYWYRQILGQKVEFLVSFYNNEISEKSEIFDDQFSVERPDGSNFTLKIRSTKLEDSAMYFCASSEEVNTEAFFGQGTRLTVV.

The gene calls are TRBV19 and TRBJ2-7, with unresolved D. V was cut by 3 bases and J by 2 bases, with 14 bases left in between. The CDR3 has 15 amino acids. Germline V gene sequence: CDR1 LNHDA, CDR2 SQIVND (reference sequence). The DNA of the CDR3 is TGTGCCAGTAGTATCGGCAGGTTGCTTCCCTACGAGCAGTACTTC. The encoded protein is CASSIGRLLPYEQYF.

The CDR3 DNA is TGTGCCAGCAGTTATGGCTTCAGGGGGCTCGGAGGCTACACCTTC. Translated: CASSYGFRGLGGYTF. The chain links TRBV6-6 to TRBJ1-2; TRBD1 aligns across 8 bases. Per germline, CDR1 MNHNY and CDR2 SVGAGI (reference sequence). This CDR3 has 15 amino acids. The V segment lost 3 bases and the J segment 8 bases; nucleotides outside the gene matches: 11.

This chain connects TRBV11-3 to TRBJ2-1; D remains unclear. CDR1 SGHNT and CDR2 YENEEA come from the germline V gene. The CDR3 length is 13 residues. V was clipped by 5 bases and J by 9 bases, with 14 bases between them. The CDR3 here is CASSPGPIGEQFF. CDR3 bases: TGTGCCAGCAGCCCCGGACCGATCGGTGAGCAGTTCTTC.

The CDR3: CASSVISGTSVNSYNEQFF. CDR3 coding DNA: TGTGCCAGCAGTGTCATCTCCGGGACTAGCGTAAACTCCTACAATGAGCAGTTCTTC. The J gene is TRBJ2-1, the V gene TRBV2; 10 nucleotides align to TRBD2. J gave up 0 bases and V 4 bases, and 12 bases lay outside the gene matches. Germline loops: CDR1 SNHLY, CDR2 FYNNEI. CDR3 length equals 19 residues.

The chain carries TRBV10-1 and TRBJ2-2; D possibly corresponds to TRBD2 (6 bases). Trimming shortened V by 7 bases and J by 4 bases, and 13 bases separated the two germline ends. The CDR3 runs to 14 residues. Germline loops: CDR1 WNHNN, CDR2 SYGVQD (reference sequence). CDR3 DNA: TGCGCCAGCATGGTGGGGGGAGGCACCGGGGAGCTGTTTTTT. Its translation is CASMVGGGTGELFF.

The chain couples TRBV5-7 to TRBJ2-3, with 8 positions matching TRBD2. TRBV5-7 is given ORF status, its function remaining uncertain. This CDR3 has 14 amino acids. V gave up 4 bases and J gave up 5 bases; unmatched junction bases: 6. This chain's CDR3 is CASSRGGSEDTQYF. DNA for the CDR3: TGTGCCAGCAGCCGGGGGGGGAGCGAAGATACGCAGTATTTT.

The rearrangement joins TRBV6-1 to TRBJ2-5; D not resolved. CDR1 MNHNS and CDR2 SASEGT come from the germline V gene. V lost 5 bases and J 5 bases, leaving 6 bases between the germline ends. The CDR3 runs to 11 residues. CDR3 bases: TGTGCCAGCAGTCCCCAGGAGACCCAGTACTTC. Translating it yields CASSPQETQYF.

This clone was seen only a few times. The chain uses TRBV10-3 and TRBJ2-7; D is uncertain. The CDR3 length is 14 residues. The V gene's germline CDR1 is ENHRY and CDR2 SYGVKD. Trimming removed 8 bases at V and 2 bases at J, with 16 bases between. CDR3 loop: CAISSANIPYEQYF. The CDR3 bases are TGTGCCATCTCGTCAGCCAATATTCCCTACGAGCAGTACTTC.

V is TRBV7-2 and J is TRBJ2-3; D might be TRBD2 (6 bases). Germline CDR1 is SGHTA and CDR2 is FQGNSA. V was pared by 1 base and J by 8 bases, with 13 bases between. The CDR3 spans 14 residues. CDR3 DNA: TGTGCCAGCAGCTTAGGACTAGAGGGGAGTACGCAGTATTTT. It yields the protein CASSLGLEGSTQYF.

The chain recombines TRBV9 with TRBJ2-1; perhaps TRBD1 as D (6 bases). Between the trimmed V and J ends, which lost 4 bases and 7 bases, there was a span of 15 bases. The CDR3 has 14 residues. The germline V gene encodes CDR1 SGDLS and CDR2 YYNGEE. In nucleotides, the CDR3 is TGTGCCAGCAGCCTGCCGACAGGACGGAATGAGCAGTTCTTC. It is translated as CASSLPTGRNEQFF.

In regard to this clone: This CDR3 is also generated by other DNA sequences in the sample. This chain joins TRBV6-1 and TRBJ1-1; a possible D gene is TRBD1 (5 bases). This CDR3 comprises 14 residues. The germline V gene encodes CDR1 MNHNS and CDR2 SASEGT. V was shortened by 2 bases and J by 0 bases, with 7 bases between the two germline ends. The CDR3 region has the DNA TGTGCCAGCAGTGAACGGGGGGTGAACACTGAAGCTTTCTTT. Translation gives CASSERGVNTEAFF.

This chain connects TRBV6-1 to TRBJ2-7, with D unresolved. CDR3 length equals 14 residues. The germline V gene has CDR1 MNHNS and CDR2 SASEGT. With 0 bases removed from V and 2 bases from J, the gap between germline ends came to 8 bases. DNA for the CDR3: TGTGCCAGCAGTGAAGCCCCTGGAACCTACGAGCAGTACTTC. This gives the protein CASSEAPGTYEQYF.

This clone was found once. CDR3 loop: CASSLHGSNTEAFF. The CDR3 DNA follows: TGTGCCAGCAGCTTACACGGATCGAACACTGAAGCTTTCTTT. The J gene is TRBJ1-1, the V gene TRBV7-2; D call uncertain. This CDR3 contains 14 residues. Trimming shortened V by 2 bases and J by 1 base, and 8 bases separated the two germline ends. CDR1 is SGHTA and CDR2 is FQGNSA in the germline V gene.

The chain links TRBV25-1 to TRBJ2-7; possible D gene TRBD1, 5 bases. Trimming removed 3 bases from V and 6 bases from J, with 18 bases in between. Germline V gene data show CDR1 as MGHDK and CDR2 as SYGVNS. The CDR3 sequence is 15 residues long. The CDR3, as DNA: TGTGCCAGCAGTGACCCTCAGGGTAAGGATGGCGAGCAGTACTTC. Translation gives CASSDPQGKDGEQYF.

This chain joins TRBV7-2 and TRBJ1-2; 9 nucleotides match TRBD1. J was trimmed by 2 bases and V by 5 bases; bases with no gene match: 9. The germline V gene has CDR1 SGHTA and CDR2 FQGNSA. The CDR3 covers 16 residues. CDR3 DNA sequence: TGTGCCAGCAGCCCCTATCGGACAGGGGTGAACTATGGCTACACCTTC. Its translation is CASSPYRTGVNYGYTF.

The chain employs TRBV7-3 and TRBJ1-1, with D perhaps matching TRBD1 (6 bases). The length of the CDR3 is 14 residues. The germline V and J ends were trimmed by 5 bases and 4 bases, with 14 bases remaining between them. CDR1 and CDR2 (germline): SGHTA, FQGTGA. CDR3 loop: CASSLGGPGTEAFF. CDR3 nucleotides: TGTGCCAGCAGCCTGGGGGGGCCCGGCACTGAAGCTTTCTTT.

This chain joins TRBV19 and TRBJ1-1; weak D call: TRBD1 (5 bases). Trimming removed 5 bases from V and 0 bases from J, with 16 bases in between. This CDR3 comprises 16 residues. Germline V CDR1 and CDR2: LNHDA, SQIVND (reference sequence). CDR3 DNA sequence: TGTGCCAGTAGTGTCCAGGGTACATTTGTGAACACTGAAGCTTTCTTT. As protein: CASSVQGTFVNTEAFF.

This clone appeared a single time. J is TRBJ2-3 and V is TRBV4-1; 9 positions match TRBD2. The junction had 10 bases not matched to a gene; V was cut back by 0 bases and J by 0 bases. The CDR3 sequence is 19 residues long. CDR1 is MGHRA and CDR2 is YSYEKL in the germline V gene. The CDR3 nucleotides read TGCGCCAGCAGCCAAGAGGGACGTGGCGGGAGGGCTAGCACAGATACGCAGTATTTT. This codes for CASSQEGRGGRASTDTQYF.

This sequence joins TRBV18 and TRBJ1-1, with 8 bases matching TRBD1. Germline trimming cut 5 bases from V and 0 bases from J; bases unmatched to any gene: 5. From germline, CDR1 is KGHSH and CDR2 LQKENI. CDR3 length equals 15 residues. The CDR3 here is CASSYGQGMNTEAFF. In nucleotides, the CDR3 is TGTGCCAGCTCATACGGACAGGGAATGAACACTGAAGCTTTCTTT. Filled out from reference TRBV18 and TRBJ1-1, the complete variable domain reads NAGVMQNPRHLVRRRGQEARLRCSPMKGHSHVYWYRQLPEEGLKFMVYLQKENIIDESGMPKERFSAEFPKEGPSILRIQQVVRGDSAAYFCASSYGQGMNTEAFFGQGTRLTVV.

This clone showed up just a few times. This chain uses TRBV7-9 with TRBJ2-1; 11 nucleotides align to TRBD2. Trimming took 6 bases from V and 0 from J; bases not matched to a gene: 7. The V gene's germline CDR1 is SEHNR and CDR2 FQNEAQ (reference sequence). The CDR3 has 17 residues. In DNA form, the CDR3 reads TGTGCCAGCAGATACGGGACTAGCGGCCCCTCCTACAATGAGCAGTTCTTC. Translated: CASRYGTSGPSYNEQFF.

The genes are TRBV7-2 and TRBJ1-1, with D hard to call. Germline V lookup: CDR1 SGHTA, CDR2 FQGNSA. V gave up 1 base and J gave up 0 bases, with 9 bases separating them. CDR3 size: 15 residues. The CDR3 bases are TGTGCCAGCAGCTTAGAGCCGGAACTGAACACTGAAGCTTTCTTT. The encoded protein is CASSLEPELNTEAFF. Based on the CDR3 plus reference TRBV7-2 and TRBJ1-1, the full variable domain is GAGVSQSPSNKVTEKGKDVELRCDPISGHTALYWYRQSLGQGLEFLIYFQGNSAPDKSGLPSDRFSAERTGGSVSTLTIQRTQQEDSAVYLCASSLEPELNTEAFFGQGTRLTVV.

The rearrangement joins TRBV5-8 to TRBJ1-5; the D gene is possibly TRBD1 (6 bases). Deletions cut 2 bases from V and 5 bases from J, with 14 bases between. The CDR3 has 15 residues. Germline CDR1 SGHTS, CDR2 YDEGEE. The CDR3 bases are TGTGCCAGCAGCTTCCCCACCGGGGGCGATCAGCCCCAGCATTTT. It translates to CASSFPTGGDQPQHF. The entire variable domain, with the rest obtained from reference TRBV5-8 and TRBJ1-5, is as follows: EAGVTQSPTHLIKTRGQQATLRCSPISGHTSVYWYQQALGLGLQFLLWYDEGEERNRGNFPPRFSGRQFPNYSSELNVNALELEDSALYLCASSFPTGGDQPQHFGDGTRLSIL.

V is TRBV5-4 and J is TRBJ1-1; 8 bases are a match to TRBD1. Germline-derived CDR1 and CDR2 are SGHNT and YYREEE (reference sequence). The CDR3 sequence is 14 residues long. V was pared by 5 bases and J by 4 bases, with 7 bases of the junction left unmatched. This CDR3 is CASRPDRASTEAFF. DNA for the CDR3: TGTGCCAGCAGACCGGACAGGGCTTCCACTGAAGCTTTCTTT. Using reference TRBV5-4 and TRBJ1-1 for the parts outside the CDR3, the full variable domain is ETGVTQSPTHLIKTRGQQVTLRCSSQSGHNTVSWYQQALGQGPQFIFQYYREEENGRGNFPPRFSGLQFPNYSSELNVNALELDDSALYLCASRPDRASTEAFFGQGTRLTVV.

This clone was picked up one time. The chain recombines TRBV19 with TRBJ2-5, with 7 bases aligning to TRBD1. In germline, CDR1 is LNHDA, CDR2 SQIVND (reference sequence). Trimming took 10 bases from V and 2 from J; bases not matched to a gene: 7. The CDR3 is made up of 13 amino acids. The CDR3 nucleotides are TGTGCCACCAGCCGGGACAGACAAGAGACCCAGTACTTC. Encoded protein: CATSRDRQETQYF.

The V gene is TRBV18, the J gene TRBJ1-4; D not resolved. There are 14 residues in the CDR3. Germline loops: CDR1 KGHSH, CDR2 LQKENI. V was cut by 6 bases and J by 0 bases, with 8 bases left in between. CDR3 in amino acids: CASSPLPTNEKLFF. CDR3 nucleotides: TGTGCCAGCTCCCCCTTGCCAACTAATGAAAAACTGTTTTTT. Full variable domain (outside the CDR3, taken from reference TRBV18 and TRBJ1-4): NAGVMQNPRHLVRRRGQEARLRCSPMKGHSHVYWYRQLPEEGLKFMVYLQKENIIDESGMPKERFSAEFPKEGPSILRIQQVVRGDSAAYFCASSPLPTNEKLFFGSGTQLSVL.

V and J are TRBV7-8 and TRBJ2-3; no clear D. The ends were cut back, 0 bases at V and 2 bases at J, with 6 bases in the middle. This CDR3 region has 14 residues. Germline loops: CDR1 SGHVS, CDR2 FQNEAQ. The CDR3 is CASSLALNTDTQYF. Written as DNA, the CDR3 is TGTGCCAGCAGCTTAGCGCTCAACACAGATACGCAGTATTTT.